A selection of T cell receptor beta chains follows, all from one sample in a study of blood T cell repertoires in COVID-19. The method was immunoSEQ multiplex PCR; TCRdb's version includes in-frame clones alone and lacks a portion of them. This table has about 120,000 clones, roughly nine tenths appearing once. The sequenced material came from peripheral blood. The receptors stem from a human donor with active COVID-19. The donor label of this sample is uncertain. The CDR3 runs from the conserved cysteine through the conserved F or W. The order of the fields is J gene, V gene, clone size, D gene, CDR3 DNA, CDR3 protein. D genes are given only for firm matches. Clone size, where shown, is once, few, many, or a class for clones that have expanded.

TRBJ1-2	TRBV14	.	.	TGTGCCAGCAGTCCTAAGCCCGCCTATGGCTACACCTTC	CASSPKPAYGYTF
TRBJ1-5	TRBV5-1	.	TRBD1	TGCGCCAGCAGCCGGGGGACAGAGTATAGCAATCAGCCCCAGCATTTT	CASSRGTEYSNQPQHF
TRBJ2-3	TRBV11-2	.	TRBD2	TGTGCCAGCAGCTTAGTTGGTAGCGGGGGGTTGACAGATACGCAGTATTTT	CASSLVGSGGLTDTQYF
TRBJ1-3	TRBV5-1	.	.	TGCGCCAGCAGCTTGGTGGGTGTAGCAAGCTCTGGAAACACCATATATTTT	CASSLVGVASSGNTIYF
TRBJ2-5	TRBV7-6	.	.	TGTGCCAGCAGCTTAGTGGCTAGCCGTCAAGAGACCCAGTACTTC	CASSLVASRQETQYF
TRBJ1-3	TRBV24-1	.	TRBD1	TGTGCCACCAACCGGGACAGAGGCGATCCTGGAAACACCATATATTTT	CATNRDRGDPGNTIYF
TRBJ1-5	TRBV6-2/TRBV6-3	.	.	TGTGCCAGCAGTTACCTCAGGGATTATAGCAATCAGCCCCAGCATTTT	CASSYLRDYSNQPQHF
TRBJ2-6	TRBV3-1/TRBV3-2	.	.	TGTGCCAGCAGCCAATTGAGCAGGGGTTTATCTGGGGCCAACGTCCTGACTTTC	CASSQLSRGLSGANVLTF
TRBJ1-2	TRBV7-9	few	.	TGTGCCAGCAGCGGCTCTTTACGCCAACAGGATACCAGCTATGGCTACACCTTC	CASSGSLRQQDTSYGYTF
TRBJ1-2	TRBV4-1	.	.	TGCGCCAGCAGCCAAATTGGGGAGTCTGGCTACACCTTC	CASSQIGESGYTF
TRBJ1-1	TRBV7-8	.	.	TGTGCCAGCAGCTCTGGCGGGGACACTGAAGCTTTCTTT	CASSSGGDTEAFF
TRBJ2-7	TRBV29-1	.	TRBD1	TGCAGCGCCTCGGGACAGGAGAAGTCCTACGAGCAGTACTTC	CSASGQEKSYEQYF
TRBJ1-4	TRBV28	.	.	TGTGCCAGCAGTTCCCCTAGGGGGAGCTCAGAAAAACTGTTTTTT	CASSSPRGSSEKLFF
TRBJ2-3	TRBV5-5	.	TRBD2	TGTGCCAGCAGCGTTAGCGGGGGGTACACAGATACGCAGTATTTT	CASSVSGGYTDTQYF
TRBJ1-1	TRBV5-1	.	.	TGCGCCAGCAGCTTTCAGGCAGGGATGAACACTGAAGCTTTCTTT	CASSFQAGMNTEAFF
TRBJ2-3	TRBV28	.	.	TGTGCCAGCAGTTTTGAGCTAGCCCTAAGCACAGATACGCAGTATTTT	CASSFELALSTDTQYF
TRBJ2-4	TRBV30	.	TRBD1	TGTGCCTGGAGTTGGACAGGGGCCACTCTAGCCAAAAACATTCAGTACTTC	CAWSWTGATLAKNIQYF
TRBJ1-1	TRBV18	.	.	TGTGCCAGCTCACCCCGTCCAGGGAGGGCAGGGATGAACACTGAAGCTTTCTTT	CASSPRPGRAGMNTEAFF
TRBJ2-5	TRBV6-5	.	TRBD2	TGTGCCAGCGCCCGGGGGGGCCGCCTCGAGACCCAGTACTTC	CASARGGRLETQYF
TRBJ1-2	TRBV27	.	TRBD1	TGTGCCAGCAGTGGGACAGGGGTTGGCTACACCTTC	CASSGTGVGYTF
TRBJ2-7	TRBV2	.	TRBD1	TGTGCCAGCAGTGAAGCGCTTATTGGGACAGGGCACGAGCAGTACTTC	CASSEALIGTGHEQYF
TRBJ2-5	TRBV20-1	.	.	TGCAGTGCTAGTATCCGCCCGCCGGTTGAGCGGACCCAGTACTTC	CSASIRPPVERTQYF
TRBJ1-2	TRBV5-5	.	TRBD1	TGTGCCAGCAGCTTGGTAGGACAGGCTAACTATGGCTACACCTTC	CASSLVGQANYGYTF
TRBJ1-2	TRBV19	.	.	TGTGCCAGTCACGACGGAGTTAAAGGCTACACCTTC	CASHDGVKGYTF
TRBJ1-3	TRBV29-1	.	.	TGCAGCGCCACGGAGGTTGGAAACACCATATATTTT	CSATEVGNTIYF
TRBJ1-2	TRBV11-2	.	TRBD1	TGTGCCAGCAGCTCCCAATCCGGGACAGGGTCTTATGGCTACACCTTC	CASSSQSGTGSYGYTF
TRBJ1-1	TRBV5-1	.	.	TGCGCCAGCAGCTTGGATGGGAGAGGTAAAAGAGTCACTGAAGCTTTCTTT	CASSLDGRGKRVTEAFF
TRBJ2-1	TRBV5-6	.	TRBD2	TGTGCCAGCAGCCCAGGACTAGTTGGTCCCTACAATGAGCAGTTCTTC	CASSPGLVGPYNEQFF
TRBJ2-3	TRBV11-1	.	TRBD2	TGTGCCAGCAGCTTCCTTAGCGGGGGCACAGATACGCAGTATTTT	CASSFLSGGTDTQYF
TRBJ1-1	TRBV19	.	TRBD1	TGTGCCAGTAGTATTACAGGGGCAGCCGTTGAAGCTTTCTTT	CASSITGAAVEAFF
TRBJ1-4	TRBV23-1	.	.	TGCGCCAGCAGTCAAACAAGAAGTGAAAAACTGTTTTTT	CASSQTRSEKLFF
TRBJ2-2	TRBV3-1/TRBV3-2	.	TRBD2	TGTGCCAGCAGTTGGACTAGGACCGGGGAGCTGTTTTTT	CASSWTRTGELFF
TRBJ2-7	TRBV3-1/TRBV3-2	.	TRBD2	TGTGCCAGCAGCGCCCGCCAGCGGGGTAACGAGCAGTACTTC	CASSARQRGNEQYF
TRBJ1-4	TRBV6-6	.	TRBD1	TGTGCCAGCAGTTACTCCCGGGACAGTAATGAAAAACTGTTTTTT	CASSYSRDSNEKLFF
TRBJ1-6	TRBV5-1	.	TRBD1	TGCGCCAGCAGATCCGGGACAGGTGACGATTCACCCCTCCACTTT	CASRSGTGDDSPLHF
TRBJ2-3	TRBV5-1	.	.	TGCGCCAGCAGCTTGGTAGCACATGACACAGATACGCAGTATTTT	CASSLVAHDTDTQYF
TRBJ2-5	TRBV12-3/TRBV12-4	.	.	TGTGCCAGCAGTTTCGAGGAGACCCAGTACTTC	CASSFEETQYF
TRBJ1-2	TRBV4-2	.	TRBD1	TGTGCCAGCAGCCAAGATGGGACAGGGATTCCCGCTGGCTACACCTTC	CASSQDGTGIPAGYTF
TRBJ1-2	TRBV7-7	.	.	TGTGCTAGCAGCTTATTGGGACACCGGTCCGTAGGCAGCTATGGCTACACCTTC	CASSLLGHRSVGSYGYTF
TRBJ2-7	TRBV11-2	.	TRBD1	TGTGCCAGCAGCGCGACAGGGGGCGCGGGCTACGAGCAGTACTTC	CASSATGGAGYEQYF
TRBJ1-2	TRBV4-3	once	TRBD1	TGCGCCAGCAGCCAAGATCGCTTTACAGGGGGACTTGCCTATGGCTACACCTTC	CASSQDRFTGGLAYGYTF
TRBJ2-7	TRBV7-9	.	.	TGTGCCAGCAGCTTCGGGACATATGGCTCCTATGAGCAGTACTTC	CASSFGTYGSYEQYF
TRBJ2-3	TRBV11-2	.	.	TGTGCCAGCAGCGTAAAGGGGTCCACAGATACGCAGTATTTT	CASSVKGSTDTQYF
TRBJ2-5	TRBV9	.	.	TGTGCCAGCAGCGTAGAACTAACCTGGGAGACCCAGTACTTC	CASSVELTWETQYF
TRBJ1-2	TRBV19	.	.	TGTGCCAGTAGTATGACTAATGGAGGACTCGGCTACACCTTC	CASSMTNGGLGYTF
TRBJ1-2	TRBV6-5	.	TRBD1	TGTGCCAGCAGTTACCACGGGACAGGGACCTATGGCTACACCTTC	CASSYHGTGTYGYTF
TRBJ1-2	TRBV6-5	.	TRBD1	TGTGCCAGCAGTTACTTGGGGACAGGGGGGTCCGGCTACACCTTC	CASSYLGTGGSGYTF
TRBJ1-2	TRBV7-9	.	.	TGTGCCAGCAGCTTAGCCCACCCGCGGGGGTCGGGGGGCGATCGGGGCTACACCTTC	CASSLAHPRGSGGDRGYTF
TRBJ1-2	TRBV20-1	.	.	TGCAGTGCTAGTTCCGGGAGAGGCTATGGCTACACCTTC	CSASSGRGYGYTF
TRBJ1-2	TRBV28	.	TRBD1	TGTGCCAGCAGTTTACAGCAGGGGGTAAATGGCTACACCTTC	CASSLQQGVNGYTF
TRBJ1-2	TRBV27	.	.	TGTGCCAGCAGTTCCCAGGCGGGGGCAATCTATGGCTACACCTTC	CASSSQAGAIYGYTF